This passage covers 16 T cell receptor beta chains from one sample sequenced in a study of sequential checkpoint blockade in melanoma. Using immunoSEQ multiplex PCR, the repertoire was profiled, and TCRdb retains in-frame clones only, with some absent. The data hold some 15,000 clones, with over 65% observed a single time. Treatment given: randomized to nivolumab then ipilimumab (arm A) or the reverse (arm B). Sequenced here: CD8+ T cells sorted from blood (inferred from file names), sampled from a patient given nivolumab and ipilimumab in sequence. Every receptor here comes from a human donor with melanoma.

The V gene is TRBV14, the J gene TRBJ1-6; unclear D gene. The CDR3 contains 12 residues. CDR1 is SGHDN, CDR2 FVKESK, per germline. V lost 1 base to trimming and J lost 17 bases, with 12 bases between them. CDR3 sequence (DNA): TGTGCCAGCAGCCAAGTTGGGTTCCGGGTCCACTTT. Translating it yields CASSQVGFRVHF.

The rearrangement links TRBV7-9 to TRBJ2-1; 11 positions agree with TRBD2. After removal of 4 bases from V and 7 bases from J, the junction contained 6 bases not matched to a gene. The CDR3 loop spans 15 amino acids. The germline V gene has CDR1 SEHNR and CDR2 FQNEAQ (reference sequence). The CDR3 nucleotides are TGTGCCAGCAGCTCGGGACTAGCGGAAGGGAATGAGCAGTTCTTC. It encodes CASSSGLAEGNEQFF.

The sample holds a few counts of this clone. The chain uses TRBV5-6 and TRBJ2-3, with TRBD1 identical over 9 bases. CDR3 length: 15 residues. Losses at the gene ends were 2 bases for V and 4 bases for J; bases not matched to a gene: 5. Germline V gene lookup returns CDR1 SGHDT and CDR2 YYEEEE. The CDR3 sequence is CASSLQGAPSDTQYF. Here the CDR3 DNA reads TGTGCCAGCAGCTTACAGGGGGCGCCTTCAGATACGCAGTATTTT. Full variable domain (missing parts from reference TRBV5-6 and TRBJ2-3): DAGVTQSPTHLIKTRGQQVTLRCSPKSGHDTVSWYQQALGQGPQFIFQYYEEEERQRGNFPDRFSGHQFPNYSSELNVNALLLGDSALYLCASSLQGAPSDTQYFGPGTRLTVL.

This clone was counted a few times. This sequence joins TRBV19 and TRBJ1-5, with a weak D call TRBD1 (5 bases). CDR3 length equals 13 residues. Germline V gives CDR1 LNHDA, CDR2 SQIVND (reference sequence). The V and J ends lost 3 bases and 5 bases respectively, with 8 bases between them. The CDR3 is CASSMAGYQPQHF. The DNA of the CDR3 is TGTGCCAGTAGTATGGCAGGGTATCAGCCCCAGCATTTT.

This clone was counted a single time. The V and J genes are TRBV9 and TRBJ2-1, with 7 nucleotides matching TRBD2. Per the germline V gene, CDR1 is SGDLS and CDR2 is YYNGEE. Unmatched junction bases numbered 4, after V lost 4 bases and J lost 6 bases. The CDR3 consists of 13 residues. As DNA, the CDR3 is TGTGCCAGCAGCACGGGGACTATCAATGAGCAGTTCTTC. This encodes CASSTGTINEQFF.

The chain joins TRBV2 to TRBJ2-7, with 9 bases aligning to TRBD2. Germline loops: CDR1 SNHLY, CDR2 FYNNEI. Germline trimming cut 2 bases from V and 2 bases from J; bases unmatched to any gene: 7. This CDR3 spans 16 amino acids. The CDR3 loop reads CASSERASGAAYEQYV. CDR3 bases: TGTGCCAGCAGTGAAAGGGCTAGCGGGGCGGCCTACGAGCAGTACGTC.

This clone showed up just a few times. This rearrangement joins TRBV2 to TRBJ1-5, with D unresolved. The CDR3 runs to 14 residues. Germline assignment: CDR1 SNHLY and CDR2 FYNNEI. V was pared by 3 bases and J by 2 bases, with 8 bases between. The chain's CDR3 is CASSDFRGNQPQHF. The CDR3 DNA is TGTGCCAGCAGTGACTTCCGCGGCAATCAGCCCCAGCATTTT.

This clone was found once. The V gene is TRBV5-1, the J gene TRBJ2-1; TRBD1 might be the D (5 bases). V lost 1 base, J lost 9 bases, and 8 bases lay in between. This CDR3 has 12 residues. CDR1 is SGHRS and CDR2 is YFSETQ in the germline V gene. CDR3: CASSLKRGEQFF. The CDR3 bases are TGCGCCAGCAGCTTGAAAAGGGGTGAGCAGTTCTTC. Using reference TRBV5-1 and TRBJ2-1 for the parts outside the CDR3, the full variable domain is KAGVTQTPRYLIKTRGQQVTLSCSPISGHRSVSWYQQTPGQGLQFLFEYFSETQRNKGNFPGRFSGRQFSNSRSEMNVSTLELGDSALYLCASSLKRGEQFFGPGTRLTVL.

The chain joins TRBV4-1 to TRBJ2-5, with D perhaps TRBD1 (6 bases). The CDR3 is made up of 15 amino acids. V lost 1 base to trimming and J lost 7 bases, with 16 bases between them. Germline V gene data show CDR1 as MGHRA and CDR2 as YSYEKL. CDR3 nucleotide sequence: TGCGCCAGCAGCCAAGGGTCCAGGGGAATCGGGACCCAGTACTTC. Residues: CASSQGSRGIGTQYF.

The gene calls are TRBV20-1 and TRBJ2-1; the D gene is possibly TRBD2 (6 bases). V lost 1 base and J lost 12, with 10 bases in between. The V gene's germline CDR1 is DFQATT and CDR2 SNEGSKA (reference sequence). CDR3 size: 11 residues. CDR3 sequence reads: CSARGAGGQFF. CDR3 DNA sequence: TGCAGTGCTAGAGGGGCCGGGGGGCAGTTCTTC.

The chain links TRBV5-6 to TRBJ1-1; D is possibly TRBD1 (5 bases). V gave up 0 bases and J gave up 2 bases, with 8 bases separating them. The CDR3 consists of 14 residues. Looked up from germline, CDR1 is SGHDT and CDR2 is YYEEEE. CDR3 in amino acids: CASSLGGENTEAFF. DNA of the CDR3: TGTGCCAGCAGCTTGGGGGGGGAAAACACTGAAGCTTTCTTT. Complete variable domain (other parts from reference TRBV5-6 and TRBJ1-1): DAGVTQSPTHLIKTRGQQVTLRCSPKSGHDTVSWYQQALGQGPQFIFQYYEEEERQRGNFPDRFSGHQFPNYSSELNVNALLLGDSALYLCASSLGGENTEAFFGQGTRLTVV.

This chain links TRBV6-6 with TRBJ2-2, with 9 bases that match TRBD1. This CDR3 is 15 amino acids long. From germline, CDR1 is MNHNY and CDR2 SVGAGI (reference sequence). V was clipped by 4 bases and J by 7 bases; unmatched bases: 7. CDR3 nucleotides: TGTGCCAGCAGTTCGCCACAGGGGGCCGACGGGGAGCTGTTTTTT. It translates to CASSSPQGADGELFF.

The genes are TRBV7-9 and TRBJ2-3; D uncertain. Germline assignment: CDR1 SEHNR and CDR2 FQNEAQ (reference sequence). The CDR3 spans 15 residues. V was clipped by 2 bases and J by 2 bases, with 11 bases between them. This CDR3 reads CASSLWAGHTDTQYF. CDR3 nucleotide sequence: TGTGCCAGCAGCTTATGGGCAGGCCACACAGATACGCAGTATTTT.

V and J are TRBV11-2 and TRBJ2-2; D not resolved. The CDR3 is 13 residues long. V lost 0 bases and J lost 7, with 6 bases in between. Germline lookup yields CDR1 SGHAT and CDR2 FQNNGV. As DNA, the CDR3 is TGTGCCAGCAGCTTAGAAATCGGCGGGGAGCTGTTTTTT. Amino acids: CASSLEIGGELFF.

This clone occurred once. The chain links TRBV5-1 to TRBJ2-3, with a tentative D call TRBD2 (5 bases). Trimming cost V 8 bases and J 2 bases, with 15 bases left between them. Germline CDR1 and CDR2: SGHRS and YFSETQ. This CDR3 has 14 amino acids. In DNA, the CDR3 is TGCGCCAGTGGAGCGGTCACCTACACAGATACGCAGTATTTT. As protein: CASGAVTYTDTQYF.

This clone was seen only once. CDR3 residues: CASSYRGGSTEAFF. CDR3 DNA: TGTGCCAGCAGCTACCGGGGGGGAAGCACTGAAGCTTTCTTT. The chain has TRBV5-4 and TRBJ1-1; D perhaps matches TRBD1 (5 bases). In germline, CDR1 is SGHNT, CDR2 YYREEE (reference sequence). The CDR3 has 14 amino acids. Deletions cut 3 bases from V and 4 bases from J, with 13 bases between.